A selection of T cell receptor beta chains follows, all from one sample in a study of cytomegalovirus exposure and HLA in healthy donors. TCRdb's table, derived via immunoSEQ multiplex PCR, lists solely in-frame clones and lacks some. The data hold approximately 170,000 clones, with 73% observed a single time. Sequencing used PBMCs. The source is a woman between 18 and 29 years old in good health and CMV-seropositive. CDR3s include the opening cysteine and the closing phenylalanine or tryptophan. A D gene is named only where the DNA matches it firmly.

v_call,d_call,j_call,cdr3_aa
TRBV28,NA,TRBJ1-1,CASSLNGRAGEAFF
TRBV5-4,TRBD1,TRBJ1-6,CASSLNPTGTNSPLHF
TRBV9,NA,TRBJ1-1,CASSATSGNTEAFF
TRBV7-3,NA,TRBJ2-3,CASSLTSRSADTQYF
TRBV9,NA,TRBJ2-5,CASSVDGADKETQYF
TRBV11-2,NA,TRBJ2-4,CASSLESLAGLAKNIQYF
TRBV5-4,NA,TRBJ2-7,CASSLGAGEQYF
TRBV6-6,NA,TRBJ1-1,CASSHEIQGKAFF
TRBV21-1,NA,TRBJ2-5,CASSNKGLAGDILLGTQYF
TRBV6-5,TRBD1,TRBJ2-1,CASSNIQGADEQFF
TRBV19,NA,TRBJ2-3,CASSRWGDTDTQYF
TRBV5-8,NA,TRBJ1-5,CASSHTVQGWNQPQHF
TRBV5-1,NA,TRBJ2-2,CASSLVTTNTGELFF
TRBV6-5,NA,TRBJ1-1,CASSVTRGLSAFF
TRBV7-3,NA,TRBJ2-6,CASRVASGTGANVLTF
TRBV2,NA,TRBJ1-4,CASKWERRLQTNEKLFF
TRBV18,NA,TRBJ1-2,CASSVRQDTVYGYTF
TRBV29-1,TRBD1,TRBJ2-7,CSVGQGDEQYF
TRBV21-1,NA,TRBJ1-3,CASNPRARRWGNTIYF
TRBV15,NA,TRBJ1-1,CATSRVIQGEAFF